This record concerns one TCR beta chain sequence. The antigen is unknown. The V and J ends lost 0 bases and 7 bases respectively, with 20 bases between them. Germline CDR1 reads SGDLS; CDR2 reads YYNGEE. This CDR3 is 17 amino acids long. With 60 Vbeta and 13 Jbeta primers, the PCR was carried out. TCRdb's table, derived via immunoSEQ multiplex PCR, lists solely in-frame clones and lacks some. The data hold 150,000 to 200,000 clones, with 84% observed a single time. This entry is derived from a study of cytomegalovirus exposure and HLA in healthy donors. General study points: Earlier analysis yielded a pattern in which most TCR beta V segments were productive about 87% or about 30% of the time. Analyses of presence and absence presupposed an approximately uniform sequencing depth across donors.

The rearrangement joins TRBV9 to TRBJ2-1, with a weak D call TRBD1 (6 bases). Sequencing was done on a sample of PBMCs. The clonotype comes from a man between 18 and 29 years old in good health and CMV-seronegative. The CDR3 DNA is TGTGCCAGCAGCGTAGAGGGGGTGGGGGCGAGTTTTAATGAGCAGTTCTTC. This sequence encodes CASSVEGVGASFNEQFF. Full variable domain (rest looked up from reference TRBV9 and TRBJ2-1): DSGVTQTPKHLITATGQRVTLRCSPRSGDLSVYWYQQSLDQGLQFLIQYYNGEERAKGNILERFSAQQFPDLHSELNLSSLELGDSALYFCASSVEGVGASFNEQFFGPGTRLTVL.